Following are 23 T cell receptor beta chains from one sample sequenced in a study of OX40 agonist ivuxolimab in advanced cancers. Preparation of the library involved the immunoSEQ multiplex PCR assay. Not all clones reach the TCRdb copy of this immuneACCESS table, which keeps in-frame sequences only. Checked studies attribute under half of the gap to unresolved V genes and leave the rest unexplained. Here the sample has under 70,000 clones; about 85% occur a single time. Together, the top ten hold 2% to 2.5% of the sample. Sequences were derived from CD4+ or CD8+ T cells sorted from blood, sampled in a trial of the OX40 agonist ivuxolimab. The receptors derive from an adult with an advanced solid tumor such as melanoma, head and neck, liver or kidney cancer.

This clone was counted only a few times. The gene calls are TRBV11-2 and TRBJ2-3; no clear D gene. V dropped 2 bases and J dropped 3 bases, with 9 bases sitting between them. Germline loops: CDR1 SGHAT, CDR2 FQNNGV. The CDR3 loop spans 14 amino acids. CDR3 DNA sequence: TGTGCCAGCAGCTTATTCGGCACAACAGATACGCAGTATTTT. Translated, it gives CASSLFGTTDTQYF.

The rearrangement joins TRBV5-6 to TRBJ2-3; possible D gene TRBD2, 5 bases. Deletions cut 4 bases from V and 6 bases from J, with 15 bases between. Germline CDR1 reads SGHDT; CDR2 reads YYEEEE. The CDR3 is 14 amino acids. The CDR3 region has the DNA TGTGCCAGCAGCCTTACTCGTGGAGGCGATACGCAGTATTTT. Translation: CASSLTRGGDTQYF.

The chain links TRBV2 to TRBJ2-4; perhaps TRBD1 as D (6 bases). Germline CDR1 is SNHLY and CDR2 is FYNNEI. V dropped 5 bases and J dropped 0 bases, with 14 bases sitting between them. The CDR3 length is 16 residues. CDR3 amino acids: CASSPDRNIAKNIQYF. The CDR3 coding sequence is TGTGCCAGCAGTCCTGACAGGAACATAGCCAAAAACATTCAGTACTTC. The full variable domain, in which reference TRBV2 and TRBJ2-4 provide the parts outside the CDR3, is EPEVTQTPSHQVTQMGQEVILRCVPISNHLYFYWYRQILGQKVEFLVSFYNNEISEKSEIFDDQFSVERPDGSNFTLKIRSTKLEDSAMYFCASSPDRNIAKNIQYFGAGTRLSVL.

CDR3 loop: CASSLSRGETQYF. CDR3 coding DNA: TGTGCCAGCAGCTTAAGCAGGGGGGAGACCCAGTACTTC. This sequence joins TRBV7-3 and TRBJ2-5, with 7 positions matching TRBD1. This CDR3 contains 13 residues. Germline V gene data show CDR1 as SGHTA and CDR2 as FQGTGA. Unmatched junction bases numbered 1, after V lost 1 base and J lost 5 bases.

V usage is TRBV9 and J usage is TRBJ2-2; maybe TRBD1 (5 bases). The CDR3 spans 14 residues. Deletions cut 3 bases from V and 0 bases from J, with 6 bases between. Germline CDR1 SGDLS, CDR2 YYNGEE. CDR3: CASSETANTGELFF. CDR3 in DNA: TGTGCCAGCAGCGAGACAGCGAACACCGGGGAGCTGTTTTTT.

The chain uses TRBV28 and TRBJ1-1; TRBD1 matches at 7 bases. The trim removed 5 bases at V and 8 bases at J, leaving 8 bases unmatched. CDR1 MDHEN and CDR2 SYDVKM come from the germline V gene. The CDR3 consists of 13 residues. The CDR3 nucleotides are TGTGCCAGCAGTCGCGGACAGGACCCGGAAGCTTTCTTT. It yields the protein CASSRGQDPEAFF.

The chain recombines TRBV5-4 with TRBJ2-2; no reliable D call. Germline CDR1 is SGHNT and CDR2 is YYREEE (reference sequence). The CDR3 runs to 12 residues. V gave up 4 bases and J gave up 3 bases, with 4 bases separating them. CDR3 coding DNA: TGTGCCAGCAGCGCGGACACCGGGGAGCTGTTTTTT. Amino acids: CASSADTGELFF.

About this clone: One end of the junction is discordant with germline, which a read error may explain. The chain joins TRBV5-8 to TRBJ1-3; D not resolved. There are 12 residues in the CDR3. Germline V gene sequence: CDR1 SGHTS, CDR2 YDEGEE. CDR3 coding DNA: TGTGCCAGCAGCTTTCATTGGGAAACGACGGGGTTT. Protein: CASSFHWETTGF.

The genes are TRBV19 and TRBJ1-1, with TRBD1 matching over 11 bases. Germline V lookup: CDR1 LNHDA, CDR2 SQIVND (reference sequence). CDR3 size: 18 residues. Trimming cost V 5 bases and J 5 bases; bases outside gene matches: 16. CDR3 amino acids: CASSPPRTGGVRGTEAFF. CDR3 sequence (DNA): TGTGCCAGTAGTCCGCCCCGGACAGGGGGCGTTAGGGGGACTGAAGCTTTCTTT.

The V gene is TRBV28, the J gene TRBJ1-4; D ambiguous. Between the trimmed V and J ends, which lost 2 bases and 7 bases, there was a span of 11 bases. Germline CDR1 is MDHEN and CDR2 is SYDVKM. This CDR3 region has 14 residues. CDR3 in amino acids: CASSLVGVGEKLFF. In DNA, the CDR3 is TGTGCCAGCAGTTTAGTCGGGGTTGGTGAAAAACTGTTTTTT.

The chain combines TRBV2 with TRBJ1-2, with 10 bases that match TRBD1. Per the germline V gene, CDR1 is SNHLY and CDR2 is FYNNEI. Trimming at V came to 6 bases and at J to 8 bases, leaving 9 bases not matched to a gene. This CDR3 spans 14 amino acids. The CDR3 DNA follows: TGTGCCAGCAGAGCGGGACAGGGGCAATCCGGCTACACCTTC. It codes for CASRAGQGQSGYTF.

This clone has just a few counts. The chain joins TRBV7-9 to TRBJ2-7; no clear D gene. CDR1 and CDR2 from the germline V gene are SEHNR and FQNEAQ (reference sequence). The CDR3 spans 15 residues. Deletions cut 1 base from V and 0 bases from J, with 10 bases between. The CDR3 DNA follows: TGTGCCAGCAGCTTAGAGATGACAAGCTCCTACGAGCAGTACTTC. It is translated as CASSLEMTSSYEQYF.

V usage is TRBV6-5 and J usage is TRBJ1-2, with D unresolved. This CDR3 contains 16 residues. The V end was cut by 2 bases, the J end by 8 bases, with 21 bases between. Germline lookup yields CDR1 MNHEY and CDR2 SVGAGI. CDR3 nucleotide sequence: TGTGCCAGCAGTTACGAGGCAGGAGGAGTAAGAGGAGGCTACACCTTC. Its protein product is CASSYEAGGVRGGYTF.

This sequence joins TRBV18 and TRBJ2-3; D is undetermined. This CDR3 has 11 amino acids. Germline CDR1 and CDR2: KGHSH and LQKENI. V was pared by 3 bases and J by 5 bases, with 3 bases between. CDR3: CASSPEDTQYF. The CDR3 coding sequence is TGTGCCAGCTCACCCGAAGATACGCAGTATTTT.

The chain links TRBV18 to TRBJ2-1, with D uncertain. Germline-derived CDR1 and CDR2 are KGHSH and LQKENI. The CDR3 is 12 residues long. V lost 3 bases and J lost 1, with 1 base in between. CDR3: CASSPSYNEQFF. CDR3 coding DNA: TGTGCCAGCTCACCGTCCTACAATGAGCAGTTCTTC.

This clone is termed large. The chain links TRBV7-8 to TRBJ1-6; TRBD1 aligns across 11 bases. The ends lost 3 bases at V and 1 base at J; junction bases unmatched: 8. The CDR3 is 19 amino acids. The germline V gene encodes CDR1 SGHVS and CDR2 FQNEAQ. CDR3 in amino acids: CASSFVGQGGGSYNSPLHF. The CDR3 region has the DNA TGTGCCAGCAGCTTCGTGGGACAGGGGGGAGGTTCCTATAATTCACCCCTCCACTTT.

The rearrangement joins TRBV6-4 to TRBJ2-2, with a possible D match to TRBD2 (6 bases). The CDR3 runs to 14 residues. Germline CDR1 and CDR2: MRHNA and SNTAGT. Between the trimmed V and J ends, which lost 2 bases and 6 bases, there was a span of 10 bases. CDR3 sequence reads: CASSDMWGAGELFF. CDR3 nucleotides: TGTGCCAGCAGTGACATGTGGGGGGCCGGGGAGCTGTTTTTT.

This rearrangement joins TRBV20-1 to TRBJ1-2, with D hard to call. Trimming took 6 bases from V and 8 from J, leaving 4 bases between them. Germline V gene data show CDR1 as DFQATT and CDR2 as SNEGSKA (reference sequence). The CDR3 runs to 8 residues. CDR3 DNA: TGCAGTGCACCCGGCTACACCTTC. This encodes CSAPGYTF.

The chain combines TRBV7-2 with TRBJ2-3, with 8 bases fitting TRBD1. Germline trimming cut 2 bases from V and 1 base from J; bases unmatched to any gene: 11. This CDR3 contains 18 residues. Per germline, CDR1 SGHTA and CDR2 FQGNSA. CDR3 region: CASSLLVTGVFGTDTQYF. CDR3 nucleotides: TGTGCCAGCAGCTTATTGGTGACAGGGGTTTTCGGCACAGATACGCAGTATTTT.

This chain links TRBV10-1 with TRBJ1-1; D is unclear. Germline V gene data show CDR1 as WNHNN and CDR2 as SYGVQD (reference sequence). This CDR3 has 13 amino acids. Trimming cost V 3 bases and J 1 base, with 6 bases left between them. CDR3: CASSEEANTEAFF. The CDR3, as DNA: TGCGCCAGCAGTGAAGAGGCGAACACTGAAGCTTTCTTT.

The chain joins TRBV7-2 to TRBJ2-7; perhaps TRBD1 as D (6 bases). The CDR3 is 14 amino acids. The V gene lost 6 bases and the J gene lost 2 bases, with 14 bases spanning the gap. Germline-derived CDR1 and CDR2 are SGHTA and FQGNSA. CDR3 protein: CASSFQQGAYEQYF. CDR3 nucleotide sequence: TGTGCCAGCAGTTTCCAACAGGGAGCCTACGAGCAGTACTTC. Variable domain in full (rest from reference TRBV7-2 and TRBJ2-7): GAGVSQSPSNKVTEKGKDVELRCDPISGHTALYWYRQSLGQGLEFLIYFQGNSAPDKSGLPSDRFSAERTGGSVSTLTIQRTQQEDSAVYLCASSFQQGAYEQYFGPGTRLTVT.

The chain combines TRBV6-1 with TRBJ2-3; perhaps TRBD2 as D (6 bases). Looked up from germline, CDR1 is MNHNS and CDR2 is SASEGT. This CDR3 has 16 amino acids. The V end lost 0 bases, the J end lost 4 bases, and 14 bases lay between the germline ends. The CDR3 DNA reads TGTGCCAGCAGTGAAGCGCCTCCAGGCGGGGCAGATACGCAGTATTTT. Amino acid sequence: CASSEAPPGGADTQYF.

This clone was observed a single time. The CDR3 spells CASRSRGAVYEQYF. CDR3 nucleotides: TGTGCCAGCAGGAGTAGGGGTGCTGTATACGAGCAGTACTTC. This chain joins TRBV6-5 and TRBJ2-7; perhaps TRBD1 as D (5 bases). Per the germline V gene, CDR1 is MNHEY and CDR2 is SVGAGI. The germline V and J ends were trimmed by 6 bases and 4 bases, with 16 bases remaining between them. The CDR3 has 14 amino acids.